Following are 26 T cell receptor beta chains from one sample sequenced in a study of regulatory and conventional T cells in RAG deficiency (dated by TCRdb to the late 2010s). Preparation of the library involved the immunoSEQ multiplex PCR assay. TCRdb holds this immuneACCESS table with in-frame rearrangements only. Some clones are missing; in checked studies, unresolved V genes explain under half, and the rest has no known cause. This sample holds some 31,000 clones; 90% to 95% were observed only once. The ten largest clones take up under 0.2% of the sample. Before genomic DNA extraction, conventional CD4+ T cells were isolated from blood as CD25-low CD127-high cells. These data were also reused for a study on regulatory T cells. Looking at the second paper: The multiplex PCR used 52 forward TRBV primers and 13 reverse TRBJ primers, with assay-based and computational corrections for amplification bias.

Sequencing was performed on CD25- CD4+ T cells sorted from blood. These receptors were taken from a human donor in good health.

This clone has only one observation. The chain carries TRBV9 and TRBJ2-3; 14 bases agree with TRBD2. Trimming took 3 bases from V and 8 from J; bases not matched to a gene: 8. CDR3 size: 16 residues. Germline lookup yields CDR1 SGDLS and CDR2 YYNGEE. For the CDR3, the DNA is TGTGCCAGCAGCGACCGACTAGCGGGGGGGGCAGCTACGCAGTATTTT. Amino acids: CASSDRLAGGAATQYF.

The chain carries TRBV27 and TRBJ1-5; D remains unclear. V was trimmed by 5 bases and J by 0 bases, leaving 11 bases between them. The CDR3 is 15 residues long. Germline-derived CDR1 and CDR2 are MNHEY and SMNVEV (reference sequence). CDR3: CASSLQLNSNQPQHF. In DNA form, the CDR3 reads TGTGCCAGCAGTCTACAGCTAAATAGCAATCAGCCCCAGCATTTT.

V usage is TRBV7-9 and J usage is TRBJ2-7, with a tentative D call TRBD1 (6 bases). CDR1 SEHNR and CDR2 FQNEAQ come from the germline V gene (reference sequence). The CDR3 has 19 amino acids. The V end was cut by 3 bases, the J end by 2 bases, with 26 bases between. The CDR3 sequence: CASSLKGTQEASGAYEQYF. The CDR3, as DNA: TGTGCCAGCAGCTTGAAAGGGACACAGGAGGCCTCTGGGGCCTACGAGCAGTACTTC.

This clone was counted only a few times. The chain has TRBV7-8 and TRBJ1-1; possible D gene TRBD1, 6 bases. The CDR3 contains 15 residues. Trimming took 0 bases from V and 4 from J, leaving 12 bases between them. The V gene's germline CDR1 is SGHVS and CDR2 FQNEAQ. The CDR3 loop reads CASSLAGGLGTEAFF. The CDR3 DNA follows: TGTGCCAGCAGCTTAGCGGGGGGGCTTGGCACTGAAGCTTTCTTT.

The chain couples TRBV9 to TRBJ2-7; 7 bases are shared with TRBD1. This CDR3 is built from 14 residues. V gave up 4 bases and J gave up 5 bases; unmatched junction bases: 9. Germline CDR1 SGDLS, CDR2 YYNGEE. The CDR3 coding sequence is TGTGCCAGCAGCCCCAGGACAGGTAACCACGAGCAGTACTTC. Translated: CASSPRTGNHEQYF.

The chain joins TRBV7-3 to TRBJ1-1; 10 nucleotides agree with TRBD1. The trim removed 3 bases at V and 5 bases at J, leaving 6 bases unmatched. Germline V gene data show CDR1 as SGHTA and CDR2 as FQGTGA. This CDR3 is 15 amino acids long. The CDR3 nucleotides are TGTGCCAGCAGCTTGTCGGACAGGGGGGGGACTGAAGCTTTCTTT. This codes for CASSLSDRGGTEAFF. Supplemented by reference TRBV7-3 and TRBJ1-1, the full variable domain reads GAGVSQTPSNKVTEKGKYVELRCDPISGHTALYWYRQSLGQGPEFLIYFQGTGAADDSGLPNDRFFAVRPEGSVSTLKIQRTERGDSAVYLCASSLSDRGGTEAFFGQGTRLTVV.

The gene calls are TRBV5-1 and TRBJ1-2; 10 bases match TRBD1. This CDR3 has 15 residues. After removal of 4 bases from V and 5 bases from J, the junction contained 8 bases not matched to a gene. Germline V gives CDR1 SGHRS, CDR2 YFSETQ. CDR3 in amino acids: CASSLDRGLWYGYTF. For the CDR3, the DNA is TGCGCCAGCAGCCTAGACAGGGGGCTTTGGTATGGCTACACCTTC.

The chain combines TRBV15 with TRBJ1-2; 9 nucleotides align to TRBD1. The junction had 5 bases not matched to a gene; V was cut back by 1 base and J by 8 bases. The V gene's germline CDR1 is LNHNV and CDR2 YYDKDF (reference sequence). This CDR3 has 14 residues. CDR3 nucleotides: TGTGCCACCAGCAGAGCCGGACAGGGGTGGGGCTACACCTTC. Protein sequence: CATSRAGQGWGYTF.

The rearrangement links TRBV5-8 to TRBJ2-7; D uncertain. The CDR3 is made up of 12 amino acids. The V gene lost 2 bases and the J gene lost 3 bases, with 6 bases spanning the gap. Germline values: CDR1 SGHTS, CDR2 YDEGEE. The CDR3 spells CASSFSLYEQYF. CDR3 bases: TGTGCCAGCAGCTTTTCCCTCTACGAGCAGTACTTC.

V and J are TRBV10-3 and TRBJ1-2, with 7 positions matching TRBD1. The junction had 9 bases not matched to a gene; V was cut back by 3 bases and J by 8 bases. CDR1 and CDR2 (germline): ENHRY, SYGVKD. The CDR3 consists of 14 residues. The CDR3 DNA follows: TGTGCCATCAGTGAACCAGGCAGGGGGAAAGGCTACACCTTC. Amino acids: CAISEPGRGKGYTF.

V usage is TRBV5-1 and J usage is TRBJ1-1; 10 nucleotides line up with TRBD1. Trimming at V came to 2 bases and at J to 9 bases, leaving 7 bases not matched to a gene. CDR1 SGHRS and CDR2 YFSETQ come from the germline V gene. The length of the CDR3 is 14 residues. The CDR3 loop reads CASSLAGTGAKAFF. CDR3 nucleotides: TGCGCCAGCAGCTTAGCCGGGACAGGGGCTAAAGCTTTCTTT.

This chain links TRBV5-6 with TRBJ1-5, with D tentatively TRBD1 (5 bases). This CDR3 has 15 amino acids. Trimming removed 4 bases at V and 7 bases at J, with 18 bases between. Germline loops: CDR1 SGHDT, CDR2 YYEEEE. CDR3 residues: CASSLSGARGQPQHF. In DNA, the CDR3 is TGTGCCAGCAGCCTGAGCGGGGCACGAGGGCAGCCCCAGCATTTT.

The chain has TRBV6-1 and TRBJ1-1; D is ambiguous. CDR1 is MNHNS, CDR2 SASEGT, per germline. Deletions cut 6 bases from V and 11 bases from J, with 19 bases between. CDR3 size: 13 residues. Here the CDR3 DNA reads TGTGCCAGCAGCCTCCCATCGCGTAGGGAGGCTTTCTTT. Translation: CASSLPSRREAFF.

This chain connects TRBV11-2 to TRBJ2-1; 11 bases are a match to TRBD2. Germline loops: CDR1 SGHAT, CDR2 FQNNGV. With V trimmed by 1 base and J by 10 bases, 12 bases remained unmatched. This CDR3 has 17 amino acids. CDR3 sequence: CASSLVASGGFSMEQFF. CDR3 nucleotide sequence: TGTGCCAGCAGCTTAGTGGCTAGCGGGGGGTTTTCAATGGAGCAGTTCTTC.

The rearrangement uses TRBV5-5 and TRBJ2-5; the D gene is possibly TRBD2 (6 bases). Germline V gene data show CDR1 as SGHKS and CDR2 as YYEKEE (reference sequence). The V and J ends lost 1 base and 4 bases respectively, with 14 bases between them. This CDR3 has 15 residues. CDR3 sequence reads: CASSLFTAGGETQYF. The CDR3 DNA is TGTGCCAGCAGCTTGTTTACAGCCGGGGGAGAGACCCAGTACTTC.

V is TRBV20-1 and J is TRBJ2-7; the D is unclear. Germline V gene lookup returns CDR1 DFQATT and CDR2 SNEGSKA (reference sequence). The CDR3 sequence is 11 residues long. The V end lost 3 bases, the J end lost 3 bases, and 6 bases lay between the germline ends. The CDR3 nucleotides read TGCAGTGCTAGTCGCAGCTACGAGCAGTACTTC. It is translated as CSASRSYEQYF.

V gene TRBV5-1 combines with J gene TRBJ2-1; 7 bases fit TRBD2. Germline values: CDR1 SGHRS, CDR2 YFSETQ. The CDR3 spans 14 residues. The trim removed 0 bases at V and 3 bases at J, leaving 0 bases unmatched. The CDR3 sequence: CASSLGTSYNEQFF. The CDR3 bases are TGCGCCAGCAGCTTGGGGACTAGCTACAATGAGCAGTTCTTC.

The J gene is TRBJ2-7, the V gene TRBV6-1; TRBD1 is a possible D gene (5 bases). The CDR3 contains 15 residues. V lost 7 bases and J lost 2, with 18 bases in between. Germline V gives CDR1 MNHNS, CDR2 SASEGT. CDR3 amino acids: CASKLRQGLTYEQYF. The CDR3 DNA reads TGTGCCAGCAAACTTCGGCAGGGTCTTACCTACGAGCAGTACTTC.

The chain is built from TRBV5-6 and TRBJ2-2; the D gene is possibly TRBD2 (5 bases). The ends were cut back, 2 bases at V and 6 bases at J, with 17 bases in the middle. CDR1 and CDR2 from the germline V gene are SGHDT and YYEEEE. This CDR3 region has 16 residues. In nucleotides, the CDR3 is TGTGCCAGCAGCTTTACGGAGGCCACGGGGTCCGGGGAGCTGTTTTTT. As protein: CASSFTEATGSGELFF. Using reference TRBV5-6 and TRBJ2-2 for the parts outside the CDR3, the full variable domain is DAGVTQSPTHLIKTRGQQVTLRCSPKSGHDTVSWYQQALGQGPQFIFQYYEEEERQRGNFPDRFSGHQFPNYSSELNVNALLLGDSALYLCASSFTEATGSGELFFGEGSRLTVL.

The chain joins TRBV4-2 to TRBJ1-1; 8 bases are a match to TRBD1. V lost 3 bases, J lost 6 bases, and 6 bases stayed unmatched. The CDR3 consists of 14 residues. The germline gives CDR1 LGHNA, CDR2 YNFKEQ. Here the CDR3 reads CASSHLDRAAEAFF. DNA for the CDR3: TGTGCCAGCAGCCATCTGGACAGGGCGGCTGAAGCTTTCTTT.

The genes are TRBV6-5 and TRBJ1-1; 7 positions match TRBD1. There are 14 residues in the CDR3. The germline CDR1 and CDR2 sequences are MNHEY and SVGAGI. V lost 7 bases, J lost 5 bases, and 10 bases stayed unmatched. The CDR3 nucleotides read TGTGCCAGCATCCAGACTAGGGGGCGAACTGAAGCTTTCTTT. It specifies CASIQTRGRTEAFF.

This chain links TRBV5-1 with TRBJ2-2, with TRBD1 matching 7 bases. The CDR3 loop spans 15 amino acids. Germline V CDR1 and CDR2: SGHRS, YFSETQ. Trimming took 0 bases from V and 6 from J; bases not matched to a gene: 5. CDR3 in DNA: TGCGCCAGCAGCTTGGTAACAGGGGATTCCGGGGAGCTGTTTTTT. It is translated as CASSLVTGDSGELFF.

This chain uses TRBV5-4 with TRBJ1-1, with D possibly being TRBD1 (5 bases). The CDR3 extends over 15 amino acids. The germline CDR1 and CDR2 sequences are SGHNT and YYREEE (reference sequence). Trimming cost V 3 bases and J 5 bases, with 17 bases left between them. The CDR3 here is CASSWGGGGKTEAFF. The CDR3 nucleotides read TGTGCCAGCAGCTGGGGGGGTGGGGGGAAGACTGAAGCTTTCTTT.

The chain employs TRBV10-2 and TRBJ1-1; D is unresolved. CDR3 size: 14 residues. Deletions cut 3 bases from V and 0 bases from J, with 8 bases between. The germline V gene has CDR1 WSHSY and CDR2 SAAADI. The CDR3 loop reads CASSDPSMNTEAFF. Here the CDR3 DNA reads TGCGCCAGCAGTGACCCTAGCATGAACACTGAAGCTTTCTTT.

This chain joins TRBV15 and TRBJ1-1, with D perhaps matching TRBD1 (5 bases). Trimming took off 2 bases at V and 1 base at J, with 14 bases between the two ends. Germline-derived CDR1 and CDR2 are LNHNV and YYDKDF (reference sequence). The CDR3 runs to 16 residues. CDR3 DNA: TGTGCCACCAGCAGAACCCTACAGGCCAGGAACACTGAAGCTTTCTTT. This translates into CATSRTLQARNTEAFF.

In nucleotides, the CDR3 is TGTGCCAGCAGCCCCCTAGCGGGGCGGACCTACAATGAGCAGTTCTTC. Translated, it gives CASSPLAGRTYNEQFF. The chain carries TRBV7-7 and TRBJ2-1; the match to TRBD2 covers 9 bases. The trim removed 5 bases at V and 2 bases at J, leaving 7 bases unmatched. The length of the CDR3 is 16 residues. The germline CDR1 and CDR2 sequences are SSHAT and FNYEAQ (reference sequence).